This TCR beta chain was retrieved from a study of cytotoxic CD8 clonotypes in ibrutinib-treated CLL. Study summary: Response samples followed a median 12 months of treatment, range 6 to 36.

Comment on this clone: Its target is not known.

General study results and limits: Clonality rose at ibrutinib response, held steady in sustained remission, and fell toward baseline at progression. Baseline clonality was higher than in age-matched healthy donors and moved in step with circulating CD8+ T-cell counts.

TCRdb keeps only in-frame clones here, not all; method: immunoSEQ multiplex PCR. The table records tens of thousands of clones, about 82% of them present only once. Sample: PBMCs, taken before ibrutinib treatment. The clonotype comes from a human donor with chronic lymphocytic leukemia.

CDR3 nucleotide sequence: TGTGCCAGCAGCCAAACGGGGGCGATGACTGAAGCTTTCTTT. Amino acids: CASSQTGAMTEAFF. The chain uses TRBV7-9 and TRBJ1-1, with D perhaps matching TRBD1 (6 bases). Germline lookup yields CDR1 SEHNR and CDR2 FQNEAQ (reference sequence). V gave up 5 bases and J gave up 5 bases, with 15 bases separating them. The CDR3 spans 14 residues.